These T cell receptor beta chains were read from a single sample in a study of cytomegalovirus exposure and HLA in healthy donors. Profiling relied on immunoSEQ multiplex PCR, and the TCRdb table lists in-frame clones only, not all of them. The sample contains around 240,000 clones, 82% of which appear only once. The sequencing sample was made of PBMCs. These receptors were obtained from a woman aged 40 to 50 in good health and CMV-seropositive. CDR3s include the opening cysteine and the closing phenylalanine or tryptophan. D genes are given only for firm matches. The size entry is marked missing in some rows and otherwise reads once, few, many or a size class.

d_call	v_call	j_call	clone_size	cdr3_aa	cdr3_nt
TRBD2	TRBV18	TRBJ2-2	NA	CASSPAGGPDTGELFF	TGTGCCAGCTCACCGGCGGGGGGGCCCGACACCGGGGAGCTGTTTTTT
NA	TRBV4-3	TRBJ2-3	NA	CASSQNRATDTQYF	TGCGCCAGCAGCCAAAACAGGGCCACAGATACGCAGTATTTT
NA	TRBV4-2	TRBJ2-7	NA	CASSPGTAEGDEQYF	TGTGCCAGCAGCCCGGGGACGGCCGAGGGGGACGAGCAGTACTTC
NA	TRBV19	TRBJ1-4	NA	CASSPDMWNEKLFF	TGTGCCAGTAGTCCGGACATGTGGAATGAAAAACTGTTTTTT
NA	TRBV5-1	TRBJ1-1	NA	CASSLAWAREAFF	TGCGCCAGCAGCTTGGCCTGGGCCAGGGAAGCTTTCTTT
TRBD2	TRBV7-9	TRBJ2-2	NA	CASSLTSGATGELFF	TGTGCCAGCAGCTTAACTAGCGGGGCAACCGGGGAGCTGTTTTTT
NA	TRBV21-1	TRBJ2-6	once	CASNPRTIIDSGANVLTF	TGTGCCAGCAACCCCCGGACTATAATCGACTCTGGGGCCAACGTCCTGACTTTC
NA	TRBV7-8	TRBJ2-5	NA	CASSRSGPGLETQYF	TGTGCCAGCAGCCGGAGTGGCCCGGGTTTAGAGACCCAGTACTTC
NA	TRBV7-9	TRBJ2-3	NA	CASSLGGAPTDTQYF	TGTGCCAGCAGCTTAGGCGGGGCGCCCACAGATACGCAGTATTTT
TRBD1	TRBV10-1	TRBJ2-5	NA	CASSSGQPQETQYF	TGCGCCAGCAGCTCGGGACAGCCACAGGAGACCCAGTACTTC
NA	TRBV29-1	TRBJ2-1	NA	CSVVQYNEQFF	TGCAGCGTGGTCCAGTACAATGAGCAGTTCTTC
TRBD1	TRBV7-2	TRBJ1-2	NA	CASSRDRELGYTF	TGTGCCAGCAGCCGGGACAGGGAATTGGGCTACACCTTC
NA	TRBV30	TRBJ2-1	once	CAWSPVIISYNEQFF	TGTGCCTGGAGTCCGGTGATCATCTCCTACAATGAGCAGTTCTTC
TRBD2	TRBV7-7	TRBJ2-5	NA	CASSLGLAGGQGETQYF	TGTGCCAGCAGCTTGGGTCTAGCGGGGGGCCAGGGAGAGACCCAGTACTTC
NA	TRBV5-1	TRBJ2-5	NA	CASSLADRTQETQYF	TGCGCCAGCAGCTTGGCCGACAGGACCCAAGAGACCCAGTACTTC
NA	TRBV7-9	TRBJ1-5	NA	CASSSGETGWGNQPQHF	TGTGCCAGCAGCTCAGGGGAAACGGGGTGGGGGAATCAGCCCCAGCATTTT
NA	TRBV4-1	TRBJ1-2	few	CASSQAYSPANYGYTF	TGCGCCAGCAGCCAAGCGTACAGCCCCGCTAACTATGGCTACACCTTC
TRBD1	TRBV6-5	TRBJ1-1	NA	CASRTGVEAFF	TGTGCCAGCAGGACAGGGGTTGAAGCTTTCTTT
TRBD2	TRBV4-3	TRBJ2-7	once	CASSHSLVLAGDVEQYF	TGCGCCAGCAGCCATAGTTTGGTACTAGCGGGAGATGTGGAGCAGTACTTC
NA	TRBV30	TRBJ2-7	NA	CAWSVNGAYEQYF	TGTGCCTGGAGTGTCAACGGAGCCTACGAGCAGTACTTC
TRBD1	TRBV7-2	TRBJ2-1	NA	CASSLQGARNEQFF	TGTGCCAGCAGCCTACAGGGGGCTCGAAATGAGCAGTTCTTC
NA	TRBV6-1	TRBJ1-3	NA	CASSALQGRSGNTIYF	TGTGCCAGCAGTGCCCTTCAGGGTAGAAGTGGAAACACCATATATTTT
NA	TRBV27	TRBJ1-1	NA	CATWGRTEAFF	TGTGCCACCTGGGGGAGGACTGAAGCTTTCTTT
NA	TRBV2	TRBJ1-5	NA	CASSLGGVNQPQHF	TGTGCCAGCAGCCTCGGGGGGGTCAATCAGCCCCAGCATTTT
NA	TRBV5-1	TRBJ2-1	NA	CASSLLASYNEQFF	TGCGCCAGCAGCTTACTAGCCTCCTACAATGAGCAGTTCTTC
TRBD1	TRBV7-8	TRBJ2-5	once	CASSSSTTGLRTQYF	TGTGCCAGCAGCTCGAGCACGACAGGGTTGAGGACCCAGTACTTC
TRBD2	TRBV7-9	TRBJ2-3	NA	CASTLVRTSTSTDTQYF	TGTGCCAGCACGCTAGTGAGGACTAGCACGAGCACAGATACGCAGTATTTT